Presented here are 13 T cell receptor beta chains from one specimen sequenced in a study of T-cell memory formation after mild COVID-19. TCRdb fed the 5' RACE reads into MiXCR, producing one record per CDR3 protein. The sample holds roughly 130,000 distinct CDR3 sequences, more than 15% seen once. Sequenced material: PBMCs or a T cell subset sorted from them (not recorded which). Receptors were obtained from an adult woman who had mild COVID-19 (a few samples of this study predate the infection). Cell type and time point are not known.

The genes are TRBV7-2 and TRBJ1-2; TRBD1 matches at 11 bases. This CDR3 spans 12 amino acids. V shed 8 bases, J shed 5 bases, and the junction held 1 base outside the gene matches. Germline V lookup: CDR1 SGHTA, CDR2 FQGNSA. DNA for the CDR3: TGTGCCAGCGGGACAGGGGGATATGGCTACACCTTC. This gives the protein CASGTGGYGYTF. The full variable domain, with the rest looked up from reference TRBV7-2 and TRBJ1-2, is GAGVSQSPSNKVTEKGKDVELRCDPISGHTALYWYRQSLGQGLEFLIYFQGNSAPDKSGLPSDRFSAERTGGSVSTLTIQRTQQEDSAVYLCASGTGGYGYTFGSGTRLTVV.

V gene TRBV4-1 combines with J gene TRBJ2-1; TRBD1 matches at 9 bases. The CDR3 sequence is 17 residues long. Germline V gives CDR1 MGHRA, CDR2 YSYEKL. The ends lost 1 base at V and 10 bases at J; junction bases unmatched: 14. The CDR3 loop is CASSQVRSGQGLNEQFF. CDR3 DNA sequence: TGCGCCAGCAGCCAAGTAAGATCGGGACAGGGCCTCAACGAGCAGTTCTTC.

This chain links TRBV30 with TRBJ2-7, with 8 positions matching TRBD1. This CDR3 region has 13 residues. The germline gives CDR1 GTSNPN, CDR2 SVGIG (reference sequence). With V trimmed by 5 bases and J by 4 bases, 7 bases remained unmatched. The CDR3 protein is CAWVPWTGYEQYF. In DNA, the CDR3 is TGTGCCTGGGTGCCATGGACAGGGTACGAGCAGTACTTC.

This clonotype was seen only a few times. The V call is TRBV9, the J call TRBJ2-7; tentatively, D is TRBD2 (5 bases). Deletions cut 1 base from V and 5 bases from J, with 13 bases between. The germline gives CDR1 SGDLS, CDR2 YYNGEE. This CDR3 contains 14 residues. The CDR3 here is CASSVSWAGNEQYF. CDR3 DNA: TGTGCCAGCAGCGTAAGTTGGGCGGGTAACGAGCAGTACTTC.

The genes are TRBV4-1 and TRBJ2-5; D tentatively reads TRBD1 or TRBD2 (5 bases each). Trimming left V 2 bases short and J 4 bases short, with 23 bases between. CDR3 length: 18 residues. Germline CDR1 MGHRA, CDR2 YSYEKL. The CDR3 is CASSQPGKTVLGRETQYF. The CDR3 bases are TGCGCCAGCAGCCAACCAGGGAAAACGGTGCTAGGGAGAGAGACCCAGTACTTC.

This clonotype occurred a few times. The chain joins TRBV20-1 to TRBJ2-1, with D possibly matching TRBD1 (6 bases). V lost 5 bases to trimming and J lost 7 bases, with 12 bases between them. Germline V gene sequence: CDR1 DFQATT, CDR2 SNEGSKA (reference sequence). The CDR3 sequence is 12 residues long. Written as DNA, the CDR3 is TGCAGTGCTGCCCCCCAGGGGAATGAGCAGTTCTTC. It encodes CSAAPQGNEQFF.

The chain recombines TRBV24-1 with TRBJ2-5; TRBD1 might be the D (7 bases). This CDR3 has 15 amino acids. Trimming left V 5 bases short and J 4 bases short, with 16 bases between. Germline assignment: CDR1 KGHDR and CDR2 SFDVKD. The DNA for the CDR3 is TGTGCCACCAGTGCCAAGGGGGCGGGAAGAGAGACCCAGTACTTC. Translating gives CATSAKGAGRETQYF.

The chain links TRBV24-1 to TRBJ1-5; no clear D. The CDR3 is made up of 12 amino acids. Germline assignment: CDR1 KGHDR and CDR2 SFDVKD. V lost 3 bases, J lost 6 bases, and 5 bases lay in between. This CDR3 reads CATSDNGQPQHF. For the CDR3, the DNA is TGTGCCACCAGTGATAACGGTCAGCCCCAGCATTTT.

V usage is TRBV25-1 and J usage is TRBJ2-7; 7 bases fit TRBD1. Germline V gene sequence: CDR1 MGHDK, CDR2 SYGVNS. V gave up 3 bases and J gave up 0 bases; unmatched junction bases: 5. The CDR3 is 15 residues long. CDR3 sequence reads: CASSDPGQSSYEQYF. CDR3 in DNA: TGTGCCAGCAGTGACCCGGGACAGAGCTCCTACGAGCAGTACTTC.

CDR3 bases: TGTGCCAGCAGCCGAGTCGGACAGGCGACGGATGAGGCTTTCTTT. This gives the protein CASSRVGQATDEAFF. This chain joins TRBV7-9 and TRBJ1-1; 7 bases align to TRBD1. The junction had 17 bases not matched to a gene; V was cut back by 5 bases and J by 11 bases. CDR3 length: 15 amino acids. Germline V gene data show CDR1 as SEHNR and CDR2 as FQNEAQ (reference sequence).

The sample holds one count of this clonotype. The rearrangement uses TRBV10-3 and TRBJ1-2; D uncertain. The CDR3 is 15 residues long. Germline-derived CDR1 and CDR2 are ENHRY and SYGVKD. V was cut by 3 bases and J by 2 bases, with 13 bases left in between. Here the CDR3 reads CAISDRQTNNYGYTF. CDR3 sequence (DNA): TGTGCCATCAGTGACCGCCAGACCAACAACTATGGCTACACCTTC.

This clonotype turned up a few times. The V gene is TRBV7-8, the J gene TRBJ2-7, with D perhaps matching TRBD2 (6 bases). V was clipped by 5 bases and J by 3 bases, with 17 bases between them. Germline CDR1 is SGHVS and CDR2 is FQNEAQ. The CDR3 spans 15 residues. The CDR3 is CASSPSGLGGYEQYF. CDR3 DNA: TGTGCCAGCAGCCCGTCGGGGTTGGGAGGCTACGAGCAGTACTTC.

The genes are TRBV12-3 or TRBV12-4 and TRBJ1-2, with D possibly being TRBD1 (5 bases). Trimming left V 8 bases short and J 5 bases short, with 12 bases between. CDR3 length: 12 residues. CDR3 protein: CASGGHSYGYTF. DNA of the CDR3: TGTGCCAGCGGTGGACACTCATATGGCTACACCTTC.